These T cell receptor beta chains were read from a single sample in a study of human CD8 memory T cell subsets. Reprocessing the 5' RACE reads, TCRdb reports a single entry for every CDR3 protein and omits DNA. Listed are about 11,000 distinct CDR3 sequences; over 6.5% falls within the top ten. The specimen was CD8+ T cells from PBMCs. Every receptor here comes from a human donor in good health. CDR3s include the opening cysteine and the closing phenylalanine or tryptophan. The listing skips clone size in some rows; elsewhere it reads once, few, many or a size class.

clone size,V gene,J gene,CDR3 protein
NA,TRBV7-6,TRBJ2-1,CASSQGLRYEQFF
NA,TRBV29-1,TRBJ2-3,CSVDGLGDTDTQYF
NA,TRBV7-8,TRBJ2-7,CASSLGADSYEQYF
NA,TRBV5-1,TRBJ2-7,CASSMDSSYEQYF
NA,TRBV9,TRBJ2-7,CASSVGDGAYEQYF
NA,TRBV27,TRBJ2-2,CASSPVSGELFF
medium-sized,TRBV5-6,TRBJ1-1,CASSPIIGQGTEAFF
NA,TRBV20-1,TRBJ2-5,CSARWTRSETQYF
NA,TRBV7-8,TRBJ2-1,CATAPPDARQFF
NA,TRBV5-5,TRBJ1-5,CASSLGGLDPQHF
NA,TRBV28,TRBJ2-1,CASHSGATNWNEQFF
NA,TRBV5-6,TRBJ1-1,CASSKGQSNTEAFF
NA,TRBV5-8,TRBJ2-7,CASTQVGGTPYEQYF
NA,TRBV20-1,TRBJ2-7,CSADTGRKQYF
NA,TRBV7-6,TRBJ2-5,CASTSGVQETQYF
NA,TRBV6-6,TRBJ2-1,CASSYSIGAEQFF
medium-sized,TRBV7-9,TRBJ2-3,CASSPTSGADTQYF
NA,TRBV7-9,TRBJ1-2,CASSPTAPYGYTF
NA,TRBV5-4,TRBJ2-5,CASSPSLGDQETQYF
medium-sized,TRBV2,TRBJ2-7,CATGQRTYEQYF
NA,TRBV11-2,TRBJ1-2,CASSPRDSLLVGYTF
NA,TRBV5-6,TRBJ2-7,CASSSTSGRESIIYEQYF
medium-sized,TRBV24-1,TRBJ1-5,CATSRGHSNQPQHF
medium-sized,TRBV10-3,TRBJ2-3,CAMNHDSNTDTQYF
NA,TRBV28,TRBJ2-2,CASSPWGGELFF
NA,TRBV4-3,TRBJ2-1,CASSPSPTGGLEQFF
NA,TRBV4-1,TRBJ2-1,CASSPRVAGGYNEQFF
NA,TRBV12-3/TRBV12-4,TRBJ2-7,CASSLFMETYEQYF
medium-sized,TRBV12-3/TRBV12-4,TRBJ1-1,CASSLNLMEAFF
NA,TRBV4-3,TRBJ2-7,CASSQDSRTSYEQYF
NA,TRBV19,TRBJ2-7,CASSPLDRAYEQYF
NA,TRBV5-1,TRBJ2-1,CASSTDYQWNEQFF
medium-sized,TRBV7-8,TRBJ2-1,CASSLAGTGWYEQFF
NA,TRBV5-5,TRBJ2-1,CASSSMYNEQFF
NA,TRBV11-3,TRBJ2-3,CASSQGAPGTQYF
medium-sized,TRBV5-1,TRBJ2-7,CASSLIPRDRDHEQYF
NA,TRBV28,TRBJ1-1,CASSKGLWFTEAFF
NA,TRBV29-1,TRBJ2-1,CSARAGGAYNEQFF
NA,TRBV19,TRBJ1-1,CASSIGGSEAFF
NA,TRBV27,TRBJ1-2,CASSLSSRDTYGYTF
NA,TRBV28,TRBJ1-1,CASSLEVRADTEAFF
NA,TRBV27,TRBJ1-2,CASSPSFGQGMGYTF